This T cell receptor beta chain was obtained from a study of metastatic and nonmetastatic thyroid tumors. Via MiXCR, TCRdb re-called the PCR reads. The table records some 20,000 clones, approximately 16% of them present only once. This clone was counted between two and nine times. No patient had received any treatment before thyroid surgery. The specimen was blood. The sequence was collected from a male donor with papillary thyroid cancer or a benign thyroid nodule (not recorded which). Some clones in this sample may be carry-over from other donors' samples.

This CDR3 is CATADPGASPLHF. DNA for the CDR3: TGTGCCACAGCCGATCCGGGGGCTTCACCCCTCCACTTT. V is TRBV28 and J is TRBJ1-6, with D perhaps TRBD1 (6 bases). From germline, CDR1 is MDHEN and CDR2 SYDVKM. The CDR3 runs 13 residues. V lost 10 bases and J lost 9, with 16 bases in between.